What follows is one TCR beta chain and its context. This entry is derived from a study of blood T cell repertoires in COVID-19. Study summary: Nucleic acid was either cDNA or gDNA, and it came from T cells, B-cell-depleted T cells, or PBMCs.

Original processing methods: Reference gene primer amplification yielded estimated nucleated cell counts. Using immunoSEQ multiplex PCR, the repertoire was profiled, and TCRdb retains in-frame clones only, with some absent. V, J and clone size derive from that table, while D and trimming were established from the DNA sequence. This sample has 75,000 or so clones, with around 84% found just once. This CDR3 contains 11 residues. From germline, CDR1 is SEHNR and CDR2 FQNEAQ (reference sequence). Trimming shortened V by 3 bases and J by 10 bases, and 7 bases separated the two germline ends. The V and J genes are TRBV7-9 and TRBJ2-1; weak D call: TRBD1 (5 bases). This receptor was taken from a middle-aged man with acute or convalescent COVID-19. Material: peripheral blood. Here the CDR3 reads CASSFRQEQFF. In nucleotides, the CDR3 is TGTGCCAGCAGCTTCCGACAGGAGCAGTTCTTC.